This TCR beta chain was sequenced for a study of T and B cells in COVID-19 patients. Study details: Most recovered patients had mild to moderate COVID-19 treated as outpatients. Of 20 to 25 active-infection patients, approximately 12 were critically ill with mechanical ventilation or extracorporeal membrane oxygenation. Median age was 34 years in the recovered cohort and 67 years in the active-infection cohort. Study-level findings and limits: In COVID-19 patients, T cell receptor beta variable and joining gene use was reportedly strongly skewed.

With regard to this clonotype: Its antigen remains unknown.

The CDR3 is 13 amino acids. Trimming took off 2 bases at V and 3 bases at J, with 10 bases between the two ends. CDR1 and CDR2 from the germline V gene are GTSNPN and SVGIG (reference sequence). BIOMED2 TRB-A/B primer pools were used in multiplex TRB PCR. TCRdb independently ran MiXCR on the multiplex PCR reads; one entry per CDR3 protein. The sample shows 13,000 to 15,000 distinct CDR3 sequences, around 30% of them seen only once. Blood genomic DNA input for TRB amplification was roughly 220-500 ng. The clonotype originates from a human donor who had recovered from COVID-19. The specimen sequenced was blood. The chain links TRBV30 to TRBJ1-1, with TRBD1 as a possible D gene (5 bases). The CDR3 protein is CAWSYLGDTEAFF. CDR3 nucleotides: TGTGCCTGGAGTTACCTAGGGGACACTGAAGCTTTCTTT.